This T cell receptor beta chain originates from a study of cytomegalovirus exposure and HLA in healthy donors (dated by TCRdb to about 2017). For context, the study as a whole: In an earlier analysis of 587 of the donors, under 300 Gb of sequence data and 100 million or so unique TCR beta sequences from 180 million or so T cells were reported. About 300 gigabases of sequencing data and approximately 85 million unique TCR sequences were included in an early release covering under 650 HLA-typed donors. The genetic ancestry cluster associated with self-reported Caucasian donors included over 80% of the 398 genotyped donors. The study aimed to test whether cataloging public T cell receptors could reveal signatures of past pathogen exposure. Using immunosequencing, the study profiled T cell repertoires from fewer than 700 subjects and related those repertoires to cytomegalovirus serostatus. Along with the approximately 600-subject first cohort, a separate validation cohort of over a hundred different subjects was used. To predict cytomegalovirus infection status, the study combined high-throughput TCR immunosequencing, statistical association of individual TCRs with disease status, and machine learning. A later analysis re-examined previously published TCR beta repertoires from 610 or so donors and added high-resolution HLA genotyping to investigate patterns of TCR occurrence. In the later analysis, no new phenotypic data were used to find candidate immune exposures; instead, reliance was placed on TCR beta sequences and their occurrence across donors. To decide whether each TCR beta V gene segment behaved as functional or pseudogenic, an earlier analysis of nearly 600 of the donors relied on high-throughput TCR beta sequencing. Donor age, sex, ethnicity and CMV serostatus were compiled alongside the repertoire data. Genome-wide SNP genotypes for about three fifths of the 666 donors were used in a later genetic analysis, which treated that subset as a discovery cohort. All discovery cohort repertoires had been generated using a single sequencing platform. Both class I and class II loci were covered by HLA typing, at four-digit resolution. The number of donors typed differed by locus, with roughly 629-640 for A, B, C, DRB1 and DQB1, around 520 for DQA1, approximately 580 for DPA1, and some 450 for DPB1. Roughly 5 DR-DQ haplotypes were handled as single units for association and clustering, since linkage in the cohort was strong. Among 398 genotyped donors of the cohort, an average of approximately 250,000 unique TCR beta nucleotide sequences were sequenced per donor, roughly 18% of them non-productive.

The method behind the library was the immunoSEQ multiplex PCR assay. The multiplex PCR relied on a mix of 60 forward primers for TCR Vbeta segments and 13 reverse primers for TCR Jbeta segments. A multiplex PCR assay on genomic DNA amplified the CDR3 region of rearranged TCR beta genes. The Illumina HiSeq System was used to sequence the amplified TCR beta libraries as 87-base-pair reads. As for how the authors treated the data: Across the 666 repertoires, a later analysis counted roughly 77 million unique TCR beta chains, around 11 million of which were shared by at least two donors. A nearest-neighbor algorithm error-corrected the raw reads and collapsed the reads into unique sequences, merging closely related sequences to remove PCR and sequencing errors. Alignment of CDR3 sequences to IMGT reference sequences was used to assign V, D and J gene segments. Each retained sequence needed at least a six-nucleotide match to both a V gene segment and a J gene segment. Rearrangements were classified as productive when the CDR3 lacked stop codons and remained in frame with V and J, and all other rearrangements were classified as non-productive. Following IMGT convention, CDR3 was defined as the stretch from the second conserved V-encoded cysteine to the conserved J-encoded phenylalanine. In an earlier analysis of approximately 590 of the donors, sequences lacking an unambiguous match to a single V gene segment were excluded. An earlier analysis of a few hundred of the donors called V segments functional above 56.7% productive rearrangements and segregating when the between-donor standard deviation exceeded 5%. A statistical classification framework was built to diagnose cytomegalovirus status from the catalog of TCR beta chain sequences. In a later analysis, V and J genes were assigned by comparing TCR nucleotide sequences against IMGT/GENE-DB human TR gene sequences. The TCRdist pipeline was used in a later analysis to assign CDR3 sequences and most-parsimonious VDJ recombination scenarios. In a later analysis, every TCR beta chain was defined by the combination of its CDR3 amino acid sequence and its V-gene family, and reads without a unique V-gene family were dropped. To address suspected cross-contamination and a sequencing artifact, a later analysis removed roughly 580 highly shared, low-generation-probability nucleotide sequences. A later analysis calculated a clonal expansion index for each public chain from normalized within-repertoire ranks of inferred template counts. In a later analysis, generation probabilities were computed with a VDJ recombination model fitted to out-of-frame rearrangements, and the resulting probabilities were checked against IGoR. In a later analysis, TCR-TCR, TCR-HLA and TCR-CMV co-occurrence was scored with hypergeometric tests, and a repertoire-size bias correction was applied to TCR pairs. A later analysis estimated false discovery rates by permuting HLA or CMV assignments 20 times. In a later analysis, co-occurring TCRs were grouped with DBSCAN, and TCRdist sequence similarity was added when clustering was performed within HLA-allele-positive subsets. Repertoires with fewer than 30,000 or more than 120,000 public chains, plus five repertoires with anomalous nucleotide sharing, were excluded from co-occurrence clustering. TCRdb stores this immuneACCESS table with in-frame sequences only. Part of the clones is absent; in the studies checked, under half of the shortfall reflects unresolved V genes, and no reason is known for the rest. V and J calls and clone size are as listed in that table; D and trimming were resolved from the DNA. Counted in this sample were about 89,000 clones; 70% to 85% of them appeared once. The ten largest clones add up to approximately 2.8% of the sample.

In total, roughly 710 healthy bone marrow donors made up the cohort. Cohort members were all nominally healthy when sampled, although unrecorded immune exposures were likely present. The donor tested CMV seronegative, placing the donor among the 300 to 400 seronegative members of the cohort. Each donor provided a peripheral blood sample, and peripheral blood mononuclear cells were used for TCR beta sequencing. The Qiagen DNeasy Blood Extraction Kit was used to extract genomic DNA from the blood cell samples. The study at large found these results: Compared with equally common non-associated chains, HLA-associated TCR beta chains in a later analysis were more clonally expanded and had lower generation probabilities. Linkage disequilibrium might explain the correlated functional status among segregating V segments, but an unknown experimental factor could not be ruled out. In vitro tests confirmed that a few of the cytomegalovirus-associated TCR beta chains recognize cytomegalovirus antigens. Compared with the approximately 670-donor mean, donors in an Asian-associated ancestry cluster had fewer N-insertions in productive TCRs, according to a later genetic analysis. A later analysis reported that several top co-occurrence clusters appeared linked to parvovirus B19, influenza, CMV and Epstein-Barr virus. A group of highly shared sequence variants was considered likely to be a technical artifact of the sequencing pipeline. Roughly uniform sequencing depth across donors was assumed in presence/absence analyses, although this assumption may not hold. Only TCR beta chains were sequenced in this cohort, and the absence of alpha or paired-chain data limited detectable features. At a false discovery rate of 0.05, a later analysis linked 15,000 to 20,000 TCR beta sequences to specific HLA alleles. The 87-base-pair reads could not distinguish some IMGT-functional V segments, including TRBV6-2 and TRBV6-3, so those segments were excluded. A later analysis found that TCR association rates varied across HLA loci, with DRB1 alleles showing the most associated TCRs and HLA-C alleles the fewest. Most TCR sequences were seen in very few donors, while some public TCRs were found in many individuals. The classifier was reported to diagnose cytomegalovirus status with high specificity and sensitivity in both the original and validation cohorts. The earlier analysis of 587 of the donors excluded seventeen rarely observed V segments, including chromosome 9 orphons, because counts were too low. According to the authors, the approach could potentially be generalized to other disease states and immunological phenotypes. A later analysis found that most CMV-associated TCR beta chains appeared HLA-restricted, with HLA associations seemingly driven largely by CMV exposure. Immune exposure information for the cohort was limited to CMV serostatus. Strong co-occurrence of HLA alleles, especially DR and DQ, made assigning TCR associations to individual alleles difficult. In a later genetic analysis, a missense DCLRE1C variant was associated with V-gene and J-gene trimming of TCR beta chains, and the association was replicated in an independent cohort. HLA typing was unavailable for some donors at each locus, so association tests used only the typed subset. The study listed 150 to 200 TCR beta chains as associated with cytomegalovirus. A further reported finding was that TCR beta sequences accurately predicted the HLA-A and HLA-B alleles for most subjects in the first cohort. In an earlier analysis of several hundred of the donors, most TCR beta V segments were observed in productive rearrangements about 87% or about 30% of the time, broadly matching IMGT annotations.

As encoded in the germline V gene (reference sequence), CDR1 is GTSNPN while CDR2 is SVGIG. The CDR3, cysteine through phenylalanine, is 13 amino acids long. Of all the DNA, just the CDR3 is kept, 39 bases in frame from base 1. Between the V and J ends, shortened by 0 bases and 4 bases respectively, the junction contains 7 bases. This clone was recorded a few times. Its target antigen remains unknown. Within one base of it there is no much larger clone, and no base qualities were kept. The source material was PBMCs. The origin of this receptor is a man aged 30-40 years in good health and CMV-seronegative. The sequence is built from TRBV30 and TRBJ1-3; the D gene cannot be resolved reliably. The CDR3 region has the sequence CAWSVNSGNTIYF. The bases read TGTGCCTGGAGTGTGAACTCGGGAAACACCATATATTTT.